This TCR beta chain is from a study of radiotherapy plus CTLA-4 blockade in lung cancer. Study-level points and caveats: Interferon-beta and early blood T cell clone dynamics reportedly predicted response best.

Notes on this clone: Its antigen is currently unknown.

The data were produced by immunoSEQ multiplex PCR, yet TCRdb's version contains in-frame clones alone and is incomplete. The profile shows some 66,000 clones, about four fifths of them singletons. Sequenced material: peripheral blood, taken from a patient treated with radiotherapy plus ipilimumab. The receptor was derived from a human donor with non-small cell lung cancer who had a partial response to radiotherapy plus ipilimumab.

The CDR3 region has the DNA TGCGCCAGCAGTGACAGGGGCGTAGCGACTGAAGCTTTCTTT. It codes for CASSDRGVATEAFF. The gene calls are TRBV10-1 and TRBJ1-1; D is perhaps TRBD1 (6 bases). V shed 3 bases and J shed 5 bases, with 13 bases lying between them. Germline values: CDR1 WNHNN, CDR2 SYGVQD (reference sequence). This CDR3 has 14 residues.